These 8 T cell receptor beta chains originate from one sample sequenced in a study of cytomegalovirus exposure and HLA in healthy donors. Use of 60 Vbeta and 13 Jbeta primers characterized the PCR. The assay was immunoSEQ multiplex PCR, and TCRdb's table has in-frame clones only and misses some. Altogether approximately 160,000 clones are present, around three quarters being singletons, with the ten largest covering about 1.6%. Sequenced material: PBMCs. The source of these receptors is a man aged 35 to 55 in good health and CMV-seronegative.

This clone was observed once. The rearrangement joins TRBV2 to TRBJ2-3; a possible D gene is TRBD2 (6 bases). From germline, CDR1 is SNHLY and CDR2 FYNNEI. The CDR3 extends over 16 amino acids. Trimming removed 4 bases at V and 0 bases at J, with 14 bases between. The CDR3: CASSAEIGTSTDTQYF. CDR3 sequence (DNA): TGTGCCAGCAGTGCTGAGATAGGGACTAGCACAGATACGCAGTATTTT.

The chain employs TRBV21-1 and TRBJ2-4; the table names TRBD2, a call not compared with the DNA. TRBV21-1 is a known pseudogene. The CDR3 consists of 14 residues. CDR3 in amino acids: CASPLDRQGLIQYF. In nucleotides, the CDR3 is TGTGCCAGCCCCCTCGATCGTCAGGGACTCATTCAGTACTTC.

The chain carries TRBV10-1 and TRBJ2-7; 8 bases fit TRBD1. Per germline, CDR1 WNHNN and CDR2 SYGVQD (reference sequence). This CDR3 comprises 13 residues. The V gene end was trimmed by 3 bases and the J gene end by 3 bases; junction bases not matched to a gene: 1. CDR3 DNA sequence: TGCGCCAGCAGTGACGGACAGGGCTACGAGCAGTACTTC. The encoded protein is CASSDGQGYEQYF.

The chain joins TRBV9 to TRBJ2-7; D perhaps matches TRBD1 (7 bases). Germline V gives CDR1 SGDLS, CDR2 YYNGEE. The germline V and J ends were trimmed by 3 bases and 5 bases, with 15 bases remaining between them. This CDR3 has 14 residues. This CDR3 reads CASSAWTGGNEQYF. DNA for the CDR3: TGTGCCAGCAGCGCCTGGACAGGAGGGAACGAGCAGTACTTC.

This CDR3 is CASSLNEGSKNIQYF. The CDR3 bases are TGTGCCAGCAGCTTAAACGAGGGATCCAAAAACATTCAGTACTTC. The chain links TRBV11-1 to TRBJ2-4; a weak D match, TRBD2 (5 bases). There are 15 residues in the CDR3. The germline gives CDR1 SGHAT, CDR2 FQDESV (reference sequence). Between the trimmed V and J ends, which lost 2 bases and 2 bases, there was a span of 10 bases.

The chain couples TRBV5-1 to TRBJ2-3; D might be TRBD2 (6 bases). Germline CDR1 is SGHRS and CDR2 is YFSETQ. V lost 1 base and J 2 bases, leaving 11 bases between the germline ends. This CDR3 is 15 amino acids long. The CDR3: CASSLLGRDTDTQYF. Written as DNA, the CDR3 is TGCGCCAGCAGCTTGCTGGGGCGGGACACAGATACGCAGTATTTT.

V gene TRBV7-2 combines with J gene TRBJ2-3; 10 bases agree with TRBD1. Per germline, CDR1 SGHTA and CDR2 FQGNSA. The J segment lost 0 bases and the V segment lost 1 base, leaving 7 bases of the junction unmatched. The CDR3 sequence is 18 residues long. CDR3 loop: CASSLGQGAPLSTDTQYF. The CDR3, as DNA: TGTGCCAGCAGCTTAGGACAGGGGGCGCCCCTAAGCACAGATACGCAGTATTTT.

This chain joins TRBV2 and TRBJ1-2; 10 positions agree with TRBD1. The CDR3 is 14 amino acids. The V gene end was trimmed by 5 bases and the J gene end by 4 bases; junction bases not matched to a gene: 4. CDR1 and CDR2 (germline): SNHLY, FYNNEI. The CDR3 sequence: CASSLTGGGYGYTF. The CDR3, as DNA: TGTGCCAGCAGTCTGACAGGGGGCGGCTATGGCTACACCTTC.